The source of this TCR beta chain is a study of CXCR3-negative and CXCR3-positive naive CD8 T cells. The authors prepared UMI-labeled TRB cDNA libraries by 5' RACE. TCRdb re-analyzed the 5' RACE reads; it lists each CDR3 protein once, without DNA. There are over 100,000 distinct CDR3 sequences in the sample, with around 0.5% held by the top ten. As regards this clonotype: Antigen: not known.

Approximately 300,000 cells per CD8+ T cell subset were flow-sorted in triplicate. Naive CD8+ T cells showed CD45RO-CCR7+CD27+CD95-. Study results and limitations: Similar TRBV-TRBJ usage was seen in naive cells (both CXCR3-negative and CXCR3-positive), but memory cells differed. In CXCR3-positive naive cells, the TRB CDR3s were more hydrophobic than in CXCR3-negative naive cells.

The CDR3 is 13 residues long. Per germline, CDR1 SEHNR and CDR2 FQNEAQ (reference sequence). V usage is TRBV7-9 and J usage is TRBJ1-1. This receptor was obtained from a human donor in good health. Some clones in this sample may be carry-over from other donors' samples. Sequenced sample: naive CXCR3- CD8+ T cells from blood. As to subset: CD45RO-CCR7+CD27+CD95- naive CD8+ T cells lacking CXCR3 (TNR3-). The CDR3 loop reads CASRWVGNTEAFF. Complete variable domain (other parts from reference TRBV7-9 and TRBJ1-1): DTGVSQNPRHKITKRGQNVTFRCDPISEHNRLYWYRQTLGQGPEFLTYFQNEAQLEKSRLLSDRFSAERPKGSFSTLEIQRTEQGDSAMYLCASRWVGNTEAFFGQGTRLTVV.